The 30 T cell receptor beta chains below were found in one sample sequenced in a study of a mutant IDH1 vaccine in newly diagnosed glioma. The time point is: week 5, during vaccination. Mutant IDH1 20-mer peptide, at 300 ug, made up each vaccine dose, with topical imiquimod. Their recognized antigens are unknown. Sequencing used immunoSEQ multiplex PCR; TCRdb keeps in-frame clones, though not all of them. This table has approximately 57,000 clones, around 82% appearing once. Sample: PBMCs, taken from a glioma patient whose treatment included an IDH1 peptide vaccine. Every receptor here comes from a woman under 30 with glioma. Some clones in this sample may be carry-over from other donors' samples.

J is TRBJ1-2 and V is TRBV4-2, with D possibly being TRBD1 (6 bases). The V end was cut by 1 base, the J end by 5 bases, with 8 bases between. Germline loops: CDR1 LGHNA, CDR2 YNFKEQ. The CDR3 sequence is 13 residues long. The CDR3 region has the DNA TGTGCCAGCAGCCAAGGACAGGTTTATGGCTACACCTTC. Encoded protein: CASSQGQVYGYTF.

This clone was found once. The V call is TRBV2, the J call TRBJ2-7; the D gene is possibly TRBD2 (7 bases). This CDR3 is 14 amino acids long. Germline V gene sequence: CDR1 SNHLY, CDR2 FYNNEI. Trimming cost V 7 bases and J 4 bases, with 17 bases left between them. The CDR3 bases are TGTGCCAGCATCGGGGGGCGCGAAAGGTACGAGCAGTACTTC. Translated: CASIGGRERYEQYF.

The rearrangement joins TRBV5-6 to TRBJ2-7, with 9 bases lining up with TRBD1. The CDR3 has 16 amino acids. The germline V gene has CDR1 SGHDT and CDR2 YYEEEE. After removal of 4 bases from V and 6 bases from J, the junction contained 14 bases not matched to a gene. The CDR3 region is CASSLNRGDRDGEQYF. DNA of the CDR3: TGTGCCAGCAGCCTAAACCGTGGGGACAGGGATGGCGAGCAGTACTTC.

As to this clone: Other DNA sequences within the sample encode an identical CDR3. The chain recombines TRBV7-2 with TRBJ1-1; 8 nucleotides line up with TRBD1. Looked up from germline, CDR1 is SGHTA and CDR2 is FQGNSA. The CDR3 loop spans 14 amino acids. Trimming cost V 5 bases and J 1 base; bases outside gene matches: 3. CDR3 protein: CASSLGQANTEAFF. The CDR3 DNA reads as TGTGCCAGCAGCCTGGGACAGGCGAACACTGAAGCTTTCTTT.

Comments on this clone: The final CDR3 position lacks the conserved phenylalanine or tryptophan, pointing to a likely read error. No DNA is shown, since the ends of the CDR3 on it are uncertain; the CDR3 is the one TCRdb lists. The chain combines TRBV2 with TRBJ1-2. The CDR3 length equals 11 residues, ends included. Per germline, CDR1 SNHLY and CDR2 FYNNEI. The CDR3 protein is CASSEVGPSSV.

This clone has just one count. The chain carries TRBV19 and TRBJ2-7; D not resolved. Germline CDR1 and CDR2: LNHDA and SQIVND (reference sequence). Trimming took 3 bases from V and 1 from J, leaving 7 bases between them. This CDR3 comprises 13 residues. The CDR3 loop is CASSMPGSYEQYF. As DNA, the CDR3 is TGTGCCAGTAGTATGCCCGGATCCTACGAGCAGTACTTC. The full variable domain, rest sourced from reference TRBV19 and TRBJ2-7, is DGGITQSPKYLFRKEGQNVTLSCEQNLNHDAMYWYRQDPGQGLRLIYYSQIVNDFQKGDIAEGYSVSREKKESFPLTVTSAQKNPTAFYLCASSMPGSYEQYFGPGTRLTVT.

The chain employs TRBV29-1 and TRBJ2-7; TRBD2 might be the D (5 bases). This CDR3 has 14 residues. The V and J ends lost 1 base and 3 bases respectively, with 13 bases between them. Germline values: CDR1 SQVTM, CDR2 ANQGSEA. The CDR3: CSVEAVGESYEQYF. For the CDR3, the DNA is TGCAGCGTTGAAGCGGTCGGGGAGAGCTACGAGCAGTACTTC.

The rearrangement joins TRBV4-3 to TRBJ1-3; D is uncertain. With 0 bases removed from V and 0 bases from J, the gap between germline ends came to 12 bases. The CDR3 totals 17 residues. Germline V lookup: CDR1 LGHNA, CDR2 YSLEER. CDR3: CASSQDLVGPSGNTIYF. CDR3 in DNA: TGCGCCAGCAGCCAAGATTTAGTGGGTCCCTCTGGAAACACCATATATTTT.

The V and J genes are TRBV29-1 and TRBJ2-6; D uncertain. This CDR3 is built from 13 residues. The V gene's germline CDR1 is SQVTM and CDR2 ANQGSEA. Trimming removed 4 bases from V and 1 base from J, with 5 bases in between. This CDR3 reads CSVARSGANVLTF. The CDR3 region has the DNA TGCAGCGTTGCCCGGTCTGGGGCCAACGTCCTGACTTTC.

CDR3 region: CASSKGEQAPSTDTQYF. Written as DNA, the CDR3 is TGTGCCAGCAGCAAAGGAGAGCAGGCTCCTAGCACAGATACGCAGTATTTT. The chain has TRBV21-1 and TRBJ2-3; the D call in the table, TRBD1, was not verified against the DNA. TRBV21-1 is reported as a pseudogene. The CDR3 runs to 17 residues.

This clone turned up a few times. The V call is TRBV5-6, the J call TRBJ1-2; D not resolved. Germline loops: CDR1 SGHDT, CDR2 YYEEEE. There are 15 residues in the CDR3. V lost 4 bases and J 4 bases, leaving 17 bases between the germline ends. DNA of the CDR3: TGTGCCAGCAGCCTGGAACGATACTCCAGCTATGGCTACACCTTC. Residues: CASSLERYSSYGYTF.

This clone was found once. The chain employs TRBV14 and TRBJ2-7, with 11 bases matching TRBD1. This CDR3 contains 17 residues. V was clipped by 0 bases and J by 5 bases; unmatched bases: 9. Germline V gives CDR1 SGHDN, CDR2 FVKESK. The CDR3 protein is CASSQDNRGQGENEQYF. CDR3 nucleotide sequence: TGTGCCAGCAGCCAAGATAATAGGGGACAGGGGGAGAACGAGCAGTACTTC.

The chain employs TRBV18 and TRBJ2-7; TRBD1 matches at 8 bases. This CDR3 is 15 amino acids long. With V trimmed by 1 base and J by 5 bases, 7 bases remained unmatched. The germline gives CDR1 KGHSH, CDR2 LQKENI. CDR3 sequence (DNA): TGTGCCAGCTCACCACAGGGCAGGGGGCTGGACGAGCAGTACTTC. This gives the protein CASSPQGRGLDEQYF. Filled out from reference TRBV18 and TRBJ2-7, the complete variable domain reads NAGVMQNPRHLVRRRGQEARLRCSPMKGHSHVYWYRQLPEEGLKFMVYLQKENIIDESGMPKERFSAEFPKEGPSILRIQQVVRGDSAAYFCASSPQGRGLDEQYFGPGTRLTVT.

The chain carries TRBV7-8 and TRBJ1-1; D is unclear. The V end was cut by 6 bases, the J end by 4 bases, with 15 bases between. CDR1 SGHVS and CDR2 FQNEAQ come from the germline V gene. CDR3 length: 14 amino acids. The CDR3 here is CASRPTVIGTEAFF. For the CDR3, the DNA is TGTGCCAGCAGGCCTACAGTAATCGGCACTGAAGCTTTCTTT. The full variable domain, rest sourced from reference TRBV7-8 and TRBJ1-1, is GAGVSQSPRYKVAKRGQDVALRCDPISGHVSLFWYQQALGQGPEFLTYFQNEAQLDKSGLPSDRFFAERPEGSVSTLKIQRTQQEDSAVYLCASRPTVIGTEAFFGQGTRLTVV.

This sequence joins TRBV27 and TRBJ1-1, with TRBD1 matching 8 bases. The length of the CDR3 is 19 residues. V dropped 5 bases and J dropped 1; count of bases not matched to a gene: 18. Looked up from germline, CDR1 is MNHEY and CDR2 is SMNVEV (reference sequence). This chain's CDR3 is CASSLIRTGSLHPNTEAFF. Here the CDR3 DNA reads TGTGCCAGCAGTCTAATACGGACAGGGAGCCTGCACCCGAACACTGAAGCTTTCTTT.

The rearrangement joins TRBV6-1 to TRBJ2-7; D is ambiguous. The CDR3 spans 13 residues. V lost 2 bases, J lost 2 bases, and 7 bases lay in between. CDR1 MNHNS and CDR2 SASEGT come from the germline V gene. The CDR3 protein is CASSELQTYEQYF. The DNA for the CDR3 is TGTGCCAGCAGTGAACTCCAGACCTACGAGCAGTACTTC.

The table lists this clone with a few counts. The V call is TRBV6-5, the J call TRBJ1-1, with 8 bases fitting TRBD1. The junction had 4 bases not matched to a gene; V was cut back by 5 bases and J by 2 bases. This CDR3 is built from 14 residues. The germline gives CDR1 MNHEY, CDR2 SVGAGI. Here the CDR3 DNA reads TGTGCCAGCAGTAAAACAGGGGGAAACACTGAAGCTTTCTTT. It is translated as CASSKTGGNTEAFF.

This clone occurred once. The chain has TRBV5-4 and TRBJ2-5, with D possibly TRBD2 on 7 matching bases. V dropped 0 bases and J dropped 5 bases, with 11 bases sitting between them. Germline V CDR1 and CDR2: SGHNT, YYREEE (reference sequence). The CDR3 extends over 14 amino acids. CDR3 nucleotide sequence: TGTGCCAGCAGCTTGGTGGGGGGGCGGGAGACCCAGTACTTC. Protein product: CASSLVGGRETQYF. Complete variable domain (other parts from reference TRBV5-4 and TRBJ2-5): ETGVTQSPTHLIKTRGQQVTLRCSSQSGHNTVSWYQQALGQGPQFIFQYYREEENGRGNFPPRFSGLQFPNYSSELNVNALELDDSALYLCASSLVGGRETQYFGPGTRLLVL.

The rearrangement uses TRBV27 and TRBJ2-1; 7 bases map to TRBD1. The CDR3 is made up of 13 amino acids. Germline CDR1 reads MNHEY; CDR2 reads SMNVEV (reference sequence). V lost 3 bases to trimming and J lost 5 bases; unmatched junction nucleotides: 1. In DNA, the CDR3 is TGTGCCAGCAGTTTCGGGACAGACAATGAGCAGTTCTTC. It codes for CASSFGTDNEQFF.

V is TRBV4-3 and J is TRBJ2-7, with TRBD1 as a possible D gene (5 bases). The CDR3 runs to 16 residues. Trimming removed 1 base from V and 8 bases from J, with 21 bases in between. Per the germline V gene, CDR1 is LGHNA and CDR2 is YSLEER. The chain's CDR3 is CASSQAVRTGATQQYF. The CDR3 DNA follows: TGCGCCAGCAGCCAAGCAGTACGAACAGGCGCTACTCAGCAGTACTTC.

V and J are TRBV19 and TRBJ1-4; 7 nucleotides line up with TRBD1. There are 15 residues in the CDR3. The V segment lost 3 bases and the J segment 8 bases; nucleotides outside the gene matches: 9. The germline V gene encodes CDR1 LNHDA and CDR2 SQIVND (reference sequence). For the CDR3, the DNA is TGTGCCAGTAGTATCCCCAGGGGGGCAGGGGAAAAACTGTTTTTT. Translating gives CASSIPRGAGEKLFF.

The chain links TRBV9 to TRBJ1-2, with TRBD1 matching over 9 bases. Germline CDR1 is SGDLS and CDR2 is YYNGEE. CDR3 length: 17 residues. Trimming removed 1 base from V and 3 bases from J; junction bases left unmatched: 10. CDR3 sequence: CASSVNRAGQGYYGYTF. CDR3 bases: TGTGCCAGCAGCGTAAATCGTGCGGGACAGGGATACTATGGCTACACCTTC.

The chain recombines TRBV27 with TRBJ2-4; 11 positions agree with TRBD2. Looked up from germline, CDR1 is MNHEY and CDR2 is SMNVEV (reference sequence). This CDR3 region has 16 residues. J lost 1 base, V lost 6 bases, and 5 bases had no gene match. This CDR3 is CASRATSGMAKNIQYF. The CDR3 DNA reads as TGTGCCAGCAGGGCGACTAGCGGGATGGCCAAAAACATTCAGTACTTC.

The chain combines TRBV27 with TRBJ2-1; weak D call: TRBD1 (6 bases). Deletions cut 3 bases from V and 4 bases from J, with 7 bases between. The germline CDR1 and CDR2 sequences are MNHEY and SMNVEV (reference sequence). There are 13 residues in the CDR3. CDR3 sequence: CASSFGQYNEQFF. In DNA form, the CDR3 reads TGTGCCAGCAGTTTCGGACAGTACAATGAGCAGTTCTTC.

The chain couples TRBV11-3 to TRBJ1-1; 7 nucleotides align to TRBD1. The germline gives CDR1 SGHNT, CDR2 YENEEA. Trimming cost V 5 bases and J 10 bases; bases outside gene matches: 13. This CDR3 contains 14 residues. The CDR3 spells CASSPYQTGAAAFF. The CDR3 DNA sequence: TGTGCCAGCAGCCCCTACCAAACAGGGGCTGCAGCTTTCTTT.

The V gene is TRBV5-5, the J gene TRBJ1-6; a weak D match, TRBD1 (5 bases). Germline V gene data show CDR1 as SGHKS and CDR2 as YYEKEE (reference sequence). The CDR3 covers 14 residues. V shed 0 bases and J shed 8 bases, with 9 bases lying between them. CDR3 sequence reads: CASSLAGGDSPLHF. DNA for the CDR3: TGTGCCAGCAGCTTGGCGGGAGGGGATTCACCCCTCCACTTT.

The DNA of the CDR3 is TGTGCCAGCAGCTTGCCCGGGATTCATGGCTACACCTTC. Protein sequence: CASSLPGIHGYTF. The chain recombines TRBV5-5 with TRBJ1-2, with D uncertain. In germline, CDR1 is SGHKS, CDR2 YYEKEE (reference sequence). This CDR3 is 13 amino acids long. V lost 1 base, J lost 6 bases, and 10 bases lay in between.

The CDR3 loop is CASSQDLAGRKLFF. CDR3 nucleotide sequence: TGCGCCAGCAGCCAAGATCTAGCGGGGCGAAAACTGTTTTTT. V gene TRBV4-3 combines with J gene TRBJ1-4, with a weak D call TRBD1 (5 bases). V was cut by 0 bases and J by 10 bases, with 12 bases left in between. The CDR3 has 14 amino acids. CDR1 LGHNA and CDR2 YSLEER come from the germline V gene.

This chain uses TRBV30 with TRBJ2-3; 7 nucleotides agree with TRBD2. This CDR3 is 18 amino acids long. The trim removed 0 bases at V and 0 bases at J, leaving 12 bases unmatched. CDR1 GTSNPN and CDR2 SVGIG come from the germline V gene (reference sequence). The CDR3 loop reads CAWSVRRLAAPSTDTQYF. DNA of the CDR3: TGTGCCTGGAGTGTACGTCGACTAGCTGCTCCTAGCACAGATACGCAGTATTTT.

The chain recombines TRBV10-3 with TRBJ2-1; D may be TRBD2 (6 bases). V dropped 6 bases and J dropped 7 bases, with 13 bases sitting between them. The CDR3 runs to 13 residues. The germline CDR1 and CDR2 sequences are ENHRY and SYGVKD. The CDR3 DNA reads TGTGCCATCAGCGGAGGGATCGGGAATGAGCAGTTCTTC. This gives the protein CAISGGIGNEQFF.